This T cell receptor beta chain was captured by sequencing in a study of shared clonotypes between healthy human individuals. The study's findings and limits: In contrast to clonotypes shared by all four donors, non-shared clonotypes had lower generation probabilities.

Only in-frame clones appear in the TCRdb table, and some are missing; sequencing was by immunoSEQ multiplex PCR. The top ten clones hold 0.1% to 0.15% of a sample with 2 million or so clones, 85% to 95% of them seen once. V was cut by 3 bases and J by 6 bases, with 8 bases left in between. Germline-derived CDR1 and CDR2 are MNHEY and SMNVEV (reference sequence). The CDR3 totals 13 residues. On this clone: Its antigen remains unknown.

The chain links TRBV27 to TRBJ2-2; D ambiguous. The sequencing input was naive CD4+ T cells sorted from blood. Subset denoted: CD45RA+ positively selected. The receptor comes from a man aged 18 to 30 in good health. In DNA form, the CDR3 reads TGTGCCAGCAGTTTGAGGTGGGCCGGGGAGCTGTTTTTT. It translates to CASSLRWAGELFF.